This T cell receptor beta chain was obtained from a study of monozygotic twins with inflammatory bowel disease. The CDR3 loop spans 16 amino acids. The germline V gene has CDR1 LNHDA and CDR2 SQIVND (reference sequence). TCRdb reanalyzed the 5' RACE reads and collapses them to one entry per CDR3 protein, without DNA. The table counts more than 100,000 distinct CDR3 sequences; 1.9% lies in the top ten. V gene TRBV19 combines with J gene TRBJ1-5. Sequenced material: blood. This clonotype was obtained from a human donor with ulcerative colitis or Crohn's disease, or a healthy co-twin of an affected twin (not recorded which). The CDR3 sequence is CASRQAGMGENQPQHF. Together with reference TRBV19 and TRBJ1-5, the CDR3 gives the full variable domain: DGGITQSPKYLFRKEGQNVTLSCEQNLNHDAMYWYRQDPGQGLRLIYYSQIVNDFQKGDIAEGYSVSREKKESFPLTVTSAQKNPTAFYLCASRQAGMGENQPQHFGDGTRLSIL.